What follows are 30 T cell receptor beta chains derived from one specimen sequenced in a study of cytomegalovirus exposure and HLA in healthy donors. The PCR had 60 Vbeta and 13 Jbeta primers. The assay was immunoSEQ multiplex PCR, and TCRdb's table has in-frame clones only and misses some. The data show about 170,000 clones, with around three quarters seen just once and 2.3% held by the top ten. Sequencing was carried out using PBMCs. The source is a woman in her fifties or sixties in good health and CMV-seronegative.

This sequence joins TRBV11-2 and TRBJ2-3, with TRBD2 matching 13 bases. The CDR3 sequence is 16 residues long. V trimming: 5 bases; J trimming: 8 bases; junction bases outside the gene matches: 10. Germline assignment: CDR1 SGHAT and CDR2 FQNNGV. Here the CDR3 DNA reads TGTGCCAGCAGCCCGGGGACTAGCGGGACTTTGGGTACGCAGTATTTT. It yields the protein CASSPGTSGTLGTQYF.

V and J are TRBV19 and TRBJ1-4; D uncertain. Germline V gene data show CDR1 as LNHDA and CDR2 as SQIVND (reference sequence). The V gene lost 6 bases and the J gene lost 0 bases, with 8 bases spanning the gap. The CDR3 contains 14 residues. DNA of the CDR3: TGTGCCAGTAGACCAACTGCAACTAATGAAAAACTGTTTTTT. Residues: CASRPTATNEKLFF.

This clone was recorded once. The V gene is TRBV9, the J gene TRBJ2-1, with D possibly TRBD2 on 6 matching bases. CDR3 length: 13 residues. Germline CDR1 SGDLS, CDR2 YYNGEE. Trimming pared 3 bases from V and 8 bases from J, leaving 12 bases between. This CDR3 is CASSGRGTDEQFF. CDR3 nucleotide sequence: TGTGCCAGCAGCGGCCGGGGGACCGATGAGCAGTTCTTC.

CDR3 nucleotides: TGTGCCTGGAGTGTACATGGCAGACTCTACGAGCAGTACTTC. This gives the protein CAWSVHGRLYEQYF. V usage is TRBV30 and J usage is TRBJ2-7; D uncertain. CDR1 and CDR2 (germline): GTSNPN, SVGIG (reference sequence). This CDR3 contains 14 residues. The V and J ends lost 0 bases and 3 bases respectively, with 12 bases between them. The full variable domain, with the rest looked up from reference TRBV30 and TRBJ2-7, is SQTIHQWPATLVQPVGSPLSLECTVEGTSNPNLYWYRQAAGRGLQLLFYSVGIGQISSEVPQNLSASRPQDRQFILSSKKLLLSDSGFYLCAWSVHGRLYEQYFGPGTRLTVT.

The CDR3 region has the DNA TGTGCCAGCAGCCGGAGGATGGACGCCGGGAATGAGCAGTTCTTC. Translated: CASSRRMDAGNEQFF. The chain is built from TRBV6-1 and TRBJ2-1; D may be TRBD2 (5 bases). The V gene lost 6 bases and the J gene lost 7 bases, with 19 bases spanning the gap. Germline V gives CDR1 MNHNS, CDR2 SASEGT. This CDR3 contains 15 residues.

Written as DNA, the CDR3 is TGTGCCAGCAGCCGGACAAACTACGAGCAGTACTTC. Residues: CASSRTNYEQYF. The gene calls are TRBV14 and TRBJ2-7, with D perhaps matching TRBD1 (5 bases). CDR1 SGHDN and CDR2 FVKESK come from the germline V gene. Trimming pared 4 bases from V and 3 bases from J, leaving 7 bases between. This CDR3 is 12 amino acids long.

The chain is built from TRBV18 and TRBJ2-7; 8 nucleotides line up with TRBD1. This CDR3 is built from 12 residues. Germline V lookup: CDR1 KGHSH, CDR2 LQKENI. After removal of 5 bases from V and 8 bases from J, the junction contained 5 bases not matched to a gene. CDR3 nucleotides: TGTGCCAGCTCAGTGGACAGGGAACAGCAGTACTTC. Translation gives CASSVDREQQYF.

This clone was observed a single time. This chain joins TRBV5-1 and TRBJ2-7; no firm D call. The CDR3 covers 15 residues. The V gene's germline CDR1 is SGHRS and CDR2 YFSETQ. Trimming left V 0 bases short and J 0 bases short, with 10 bases between. Here the CDR3 DNA reads TGCGCCAGCAGCTTGGTAGCAGCCAGCTCCTACGAGCAGTACTTC. This translates into CASSLVAASSYEQYF.

This clone was counted a single time. This sequence joins TRBV7-2 and TRBJ2-3; 8 bases align to TRBD2. This CDR3 is 15 amino acids long. The V gene end was trimmed by 2 bases and the J gene end by 8 bases; junction bases not matched to a gene: 9. Germline values: CDR1 SGHTA, CDR2 FQGNSA. This CDR3 reads CASSLPGGLAGTQYF. The CDR3 DNA reads as TGTGCCAGCAGCTTACCGGGTGGACTAGCCGGTACGCAGTATTTT.

The V call is TRBV6-5, the J call TRBJ1-2; no reliable D call. Between the trimmed V and J ends, which lost 9 bases and 7 bases, there was a span of 21 bases. The CDR3 length is 14 residues. Germline CDR1 MNHEY, CDR2 SVGAGI. The CDR3 region has the DNA TGTGCCAGTGAACCGGGATCTGCGTTTCTTGGCTACACCTTC. Protein product: CASEPGSAFLGYTF.

The V call is TRBV7-6, the J call TRBJ1-1; a weak D match, TRBD1 (5 bases). V shed 5 bases and J shed 1 base, with 11 bases lying between them. CDR1 SGHVS and CDR2 FNYEAQ come from the germline V gene. CDR3 length: 14 amino acids. Written as DNA, the CDR3 is TGTGCCAGCAGCCCGGGACTGGAGAACACTGAAGCTTTCTTT. Its protein is CASSPGLENTEAFF. The full variable domain, with the rest looked up from reference TRBV7-6 and TRBJ1-1, is GAGVSQSPRYKVTKRGQDVALRCDPISGHVSLYWYRQALGQGPEFLTYFNYEAQQDKSGLPNDRFSAERPEGSISTLTIQRTEQRDSAMYRCASSPGLENTEAFFGQGTRLTVV.

This chain uses TRBV6-5 with TRBJ1-2, with 8 bases matching TRBD1. The CDR3 consists of 15 residues. Germline V gene lookup returns CDR1 MNHEY and CDR2 SVGAGI. Trimming took 5 bases from V and 2 from J; bases not matched to a gene: 7. The CDR3 nucleotides read TGTGCCAGCAGTCAGAGGACAGGGTTCAACTATGGCTACACCTTC. Residues: CASSQRTGFNYGYTF.

J is TRBJ1-2 and V is TRBV30, with D possibly matching TRBD1 (6 bases). The CDR3 totals 14 residues. Deletions cut 2 bases from V and 3 bases from J, with 13 bases between. Germline CDR1 GTSNPN, CDR2 SVGIG (reference sequence). The CDR3 bases are TGTGCCTGGAGTAAACAGGGAGGGGACTATGGCTACACCTTC. Protein product: CAWSKQGGDYGYTF.

The V and J genes are TRBV7-2 and TRBJ1-1; no clear D. V was pared by 5 bases and J by 4 bases, with 11 bases between. Germline V gene lookup returns CDR1 SGHTA and CDR2 FQGNSA. The CDR3 is 13 amino acids. The CDR3 DNA is TGTGCCAGCAGCCCTAGCCTGGCCACTGAAGCTTTCTTT. Its protein product is CASSPSLATEAFF.

This clone was detected once. The rearrangement joins TRBV6-1 to TRBJ2-2, with 7 bases identical to TRBD1. With V trimmed by 6 bases and J by 4 bases, 5 bases remained unmatched. CDR3 size: 14 residues. Germline V gives CDR1 MNHNS, CDR2 SASEGT. Written as DNA, the CDR3 is TGTGCCAGCAGAGACAGGGTGGTCACCGGGGAGCTGTTTTTT. It translates to CASRDRVVTGELFF.

In regard to this clone: Germline and junction disagree at one end, which may indicate a read error. The rearrangement links TRBV11-2 to TRBJ1-2; no clear D. Per germline, CDR1 SGHAT and CDR2 FQNNGV. CDR3 length: 14 amino acids. The chain's CDR3 is CASSPRIQSYDYTF. The CDR3 DNA reads as TGTGCCAGCAGCCCCCGAATACAGTCCTATGACTACACCTTC.

The chain recombines TRBV9 with TRBJ1-1, with D maybe TRBD1 (6 bases). Germline V gene data show CDR1 as SGDLS and CDR2 as YYNGEE. Trimming stripped 3 bases from V and 3 bases from J, with 9 bases between. CDR3 length equals 13 residues. The CDR3 is CASSGPGDTEAFF. The DNA for the CDR3 is TGTGCCAGCAGCGGACCAGGGGACACTGAAGCTTTCTTT.

The V gene is TRBV19, the J gene TRBJ2-7; maybe TRBD1 (7 bases). The germline V and J ends were trimmed by 6 bases and 4 bases, with 13 bases remaining between them. Per the germline V gene, CDR1 is LNHDA and CDR2 is SQIVND (reference sequence). The CDR3 loop spans 13 amino acids. In nucleotides, the CDR3 is TGTGCCAGTAGGCAGGGGGGAACTTACGAGCAGTACTTC. This codes for CASRQGGTYEQYF.

This clone occurred a few times. The chain carries TRBV5-1 and TRBJ2-1; TRBD1 matches 7 bases. In germline, CDR1 is SGHRS, CDR2 YFSETQ. V gave up 0 bases and J gave up 8 bases; unmatched junction bases: 5. The CDR3 totals 14 residues. The CDR3 loop reads CASSLDRGSHEQFF. DNA of the CDR3: TGCGCCAGCAGCTTGGACAGGGGATCCCATGAGCAGTTCTTC.

The chain links TRBV5-8 to TRBJ2-1, with a tentative D call TRBD2 (5 bases). CDR3 length equals 15 residues. V was clipped by 1 base and J by 1 base, with 9 bases between them. Germline V CDR1 and CDR2: SGHTS, YDEGEE. CDR3 DNA sequence: TGTGCCAGCAGCTTGAGAGGGTATTCCTACAATGAGCAGTTCTTC. Its protein product is CASSLRGYSYNEQFF.

A note on this clone: This specimen includes other DNA sequences encoding the same CDR3. This rearrangement joins TRBV6-5 to TRBJ2-7, with TRBD2 as a possible D gene (7 bases). V gave up 5 bases and J gave up 5 bases, with 10 bases separating them. The length of the CDR3 is 12 residues. From germline, CDR1 is MNHEY and CDR2 SVGAGI. CDR3 loop: CASSRGGHEQYF. The CDR3 bases are TGTGCCAGCAGTAGGGGGGGGCACGAGCAGTACTTC.

The chain uses TRBV6-5 and TRBJ2-7; 14 bases agree with TRBD2. V gave up 5 bases and J gave up 3 bases; unmatched junction bases: 3. The CDR3 has 15 residues. Germline V gene sequence: CDR1 MNHEY, CDR2 SVGAGI. In DNA, the CDR3 is TGTGCCAGCAGTGGAGGGACTAGCGGGAGCTACGAGCAGTACTTC. This translates into CASSGGTSGSYEQYF.

The V and J genes are TRBV23-1 and TRBJ1-2; TRBD1 agrees at 11 bases. TRBV23-1 carries the ORF label, with uncertain function. Trimming at V came to 5 bases and at J to 4 bases, leaving 6 bases not matched to a gene. The CDR3 has 15 residues. The CDR3 spells CASSSWTGGVYGYTF. As DNA, the CDR3 is TGCGCCAGCAGTTCCTGGACAGGGGGCGTCTATGGCTACACCTTC.

The chain carries TRBV19 and TRBJ2-7; 10 bases line up with TRBD1. The J segment lost 0 bases and the V segment lost 5 bases, leaving 10 bases of the junction unmatched. The germline CDR1 and CDR2 sequences are LNHDA and SQIVND (reference sequence). The CDR3 extends over 17 amino acids. The CDR3 bases are TGTGCCAGTAGTTCACCATGGACAGGGGGTCGCTCCTACGAGCAGTACTTC. Translated: CASSSPWTGGRSYEQYF.

The rearrangement links TRBV19 to TRBJ1-4; possibly TRBD1 for D (5 bases). Between the trimmed V and J ends, which lost 10 bases and 8 bases, there was a span of 23 bases. Germline CDR1 reads LNHDA; CDR2 reads SQIVND (reference sequence). CDR3 length equals 15 residues. This CDR3 reads CATGYGGTRNEKLFF. The CDR3 bases are TGTGCCACCGGGTACGGGGGGACCCGGAACGAAAAACTGTTTTTT.

This clone came up once. The J gene is TRBJ2-3, the V gene TRBV6-6; 9 positions agree with TRBD2. The CDR3 extends over 14 amino acids. Unmatched junction bases numbered 4, after V lost 6 bases and J lost 3 bases. The germline CDR1 and CDR2 sequences are MNHNY and SVGAGI (reference sequence). The DNA for the CDR3 is TGTGCCAGCAGCGATAGCGGGAGAACAGATACGCAGTATTTT. Translation gives CASSDSGRTDTQYF.

The CDR3 is CSVGGGSGQGNTGELFF. CDR3 bases: TGCAGCGTCGGAGGGGGGTCGGGACAGGGAAACACCGGGGAGCTGTTTTTT. The chain recombines TRBV29-1 with TRBJ2-2, with 9 bases that match TRBD1. The germline V gene encodes CDR1 SQVTM and CDR2 ANQGSEA. V shed 6 bases and J 2 bases; nucleotides not matched to a gene: 13. This CDR3 region has 17 residues.

J is TRBJ2-5 and V is TRBV19; weak D call: TRBD2 (5 bases). The CDR3 loop spans 12 amino acids. The germline V and J ends were trimmed by 6 bases and 5 bases, with 10 bases remaining between them. CDR1 is LNHDA and CDR2 is SQIVND in the germline V gene (reference sequence). CDR3 in DNA: TGTGCCAGTAGATCTAGCAGGGAGACCCAGTACTTC. It yields the protein CASRSSRETQYF.

Details on this clone: Sequence at one end of the junction differs from germline and may be a read error. The V call is TRBV7-9, the J call TRBJ1-4, with a possible D match to TRBD1 (6 bases). Germline V gene data show CDR1 as SEHNR and CDR2 as FQNEAQ (reference sequence). The CDR3 totals 15 residues. The CDR3 bases are TGTTCCAGCAGTAGCCCCGGGGGGCCGAATGAAAAACTGTTTTTT. Encoded protein: CSSSSPGGPNEKLFF.

The rearrangement joins TRBV18 to TRBJ2-7; 11 bases fit TRBD2. Germline V gene data show CDR1 as KGHSH and CDR2 as LQKENI. V was pared by 6 bases and J by 2 bases, with 6 bases of the junction left unmatched. The CDR3 runs to 15 residues. The CDR3 nucleotides are TGTGCCAGCTCTCCCAATAGCGGGGGGGCCTACGAGCAGTACTTC. Translating it yields CASSPNSGGAYEQYF.